This T cell receptor (beta chain) was documented in a study of vaccination effects on CD4 cells after COVID-19. Whole-study context: PBMC were cultured at roughly 2.2 million per well with 8 to 10 IU/ml IL-2 and about 9.4 ug/ml peptides.

The data were produced by immunoSEQ multiplex PCR, yet TCRdb's version contains in-frame clones alone and is incomplete. The table lists tens of thousands of clones, around 69% of them singletons. For this clone: Antigen specificity is unknown.

CD4+ T cells were isolated after around 10 days of culture. Two-dose BNT162b2 or mRNA-1273 vaccination was given to participants. Previously uninfected by SARS-CoV-2, the vaccine recipients also showed negative nucleocapsid antibodies. Each culture had half its medium swapped for IL-2 medium on days 3 and 7. Between the trimmed V and J ends, which lost 9 bases and 0 bases, there was a span of 19 bases. The CDR3 covers 17 residues. CDR1 is SGDLS and CDR2 is YYNGEE in the germline V gene. Here the sequenced sample was CD4+ T cells from PBMCs cultured without peptide, taken after COVID-19 vaccination. The chain couples TRBV9 to TRBJ1-6; D is unresolved. The receptor was derived from a human donor who received a COVID-19 vaccine. The CDR3 sequence: CANYRDGLSSYNSPLHF. Written as DNA, the CDR3 is TGTGCCAACTACCGCGACGGATTGAGCTCCTATAATTCACCCCTCCACTTT.